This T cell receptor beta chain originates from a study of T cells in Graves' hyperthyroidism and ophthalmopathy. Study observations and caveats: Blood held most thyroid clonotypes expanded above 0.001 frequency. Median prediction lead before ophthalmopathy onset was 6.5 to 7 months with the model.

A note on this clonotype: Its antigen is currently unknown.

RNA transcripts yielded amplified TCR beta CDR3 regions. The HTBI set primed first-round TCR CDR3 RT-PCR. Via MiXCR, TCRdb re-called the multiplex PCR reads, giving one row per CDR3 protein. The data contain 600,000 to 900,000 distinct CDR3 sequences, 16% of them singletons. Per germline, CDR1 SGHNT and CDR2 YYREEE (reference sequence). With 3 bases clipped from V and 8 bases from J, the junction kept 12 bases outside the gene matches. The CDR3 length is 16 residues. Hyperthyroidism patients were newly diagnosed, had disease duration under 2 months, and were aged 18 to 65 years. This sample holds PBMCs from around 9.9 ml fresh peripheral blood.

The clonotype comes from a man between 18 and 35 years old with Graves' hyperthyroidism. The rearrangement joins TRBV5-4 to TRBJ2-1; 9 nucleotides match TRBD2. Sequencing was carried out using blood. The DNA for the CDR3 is TGTGCCAGCAGCTCATGGGGCGGGAGGGTCGCGGATGAGCAGTTCTTC. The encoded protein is CASSSWGGRVADEQFF.